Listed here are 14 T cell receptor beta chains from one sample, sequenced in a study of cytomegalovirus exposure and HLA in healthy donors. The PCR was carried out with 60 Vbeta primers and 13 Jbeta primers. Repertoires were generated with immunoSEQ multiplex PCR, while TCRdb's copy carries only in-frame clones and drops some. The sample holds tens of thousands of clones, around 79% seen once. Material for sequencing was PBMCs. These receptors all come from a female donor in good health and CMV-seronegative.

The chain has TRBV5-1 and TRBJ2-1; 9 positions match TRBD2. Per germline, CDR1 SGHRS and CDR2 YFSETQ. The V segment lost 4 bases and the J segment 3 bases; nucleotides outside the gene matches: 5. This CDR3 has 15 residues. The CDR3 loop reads CASSRISGSYNEQFF. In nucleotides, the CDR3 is TGCGCCAGCAGCCGTATTAGCGGGAGCTACAATGAGCAGTTCTTC.

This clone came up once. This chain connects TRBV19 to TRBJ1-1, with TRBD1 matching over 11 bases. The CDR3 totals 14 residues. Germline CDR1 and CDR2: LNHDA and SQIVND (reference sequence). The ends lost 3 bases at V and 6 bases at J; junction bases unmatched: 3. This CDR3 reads CASSIMGQGAEAFF. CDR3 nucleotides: TGTGCCAGTAGTATTATGGGACAGGGGGCTGAAGCTTTCTTT.

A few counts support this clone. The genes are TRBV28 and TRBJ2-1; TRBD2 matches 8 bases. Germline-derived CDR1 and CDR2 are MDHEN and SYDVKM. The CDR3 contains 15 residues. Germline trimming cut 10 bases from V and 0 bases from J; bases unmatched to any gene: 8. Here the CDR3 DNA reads TGTGCCATCCGGCGGGGGGCCCCCTCCTACAATGAGCAGTTCTTC. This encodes CAIRRGAPSYNEQFF.

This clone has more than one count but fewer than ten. The CDR3 spells CASSLAGGATYGYTF. CDR3 in DNA: TGTGCCAGCAGCTTGGCAGGGGGCGCAACTTATGGCTACACCTTC. The V and J genes are TRBV5-5 and TRBJ1-2; 8 bases match TRBD1. Per germline, CDR1 SGHKS and CDR2 YYEKEE (reference sequence). This CDR3 spans 15 amino acids. Trimming took 0 bases from V and 5 from J; bases not matched to a gene: 6.

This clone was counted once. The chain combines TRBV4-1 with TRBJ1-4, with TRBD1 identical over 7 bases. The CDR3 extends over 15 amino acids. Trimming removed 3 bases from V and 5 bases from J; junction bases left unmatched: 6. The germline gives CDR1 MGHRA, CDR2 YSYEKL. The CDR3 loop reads CASSQITGVNEKLFF. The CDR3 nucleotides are TGCGCCAGCAGCCAGATTACAGGGGTCAATGAAAAACTGTTTTTT.

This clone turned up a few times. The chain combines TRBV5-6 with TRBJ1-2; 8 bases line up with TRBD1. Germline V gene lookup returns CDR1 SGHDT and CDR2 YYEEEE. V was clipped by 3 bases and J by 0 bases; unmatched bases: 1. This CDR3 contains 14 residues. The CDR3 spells CASSSDRANYGYTF. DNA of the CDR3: TGTGCCAGCAGCTCGGACAGGGCTAACTATGGCTACACCTTC.

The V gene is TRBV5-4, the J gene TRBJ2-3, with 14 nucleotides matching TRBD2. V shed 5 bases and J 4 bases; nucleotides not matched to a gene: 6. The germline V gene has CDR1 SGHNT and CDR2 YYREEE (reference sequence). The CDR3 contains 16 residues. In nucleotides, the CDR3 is TGTGCCAGCAGTCCACGACTAGCGGGAGGGGCAGATACGCAGTATTTT. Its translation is CASSPRLAGGADTQYF. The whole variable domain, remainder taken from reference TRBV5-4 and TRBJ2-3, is ETGVTQSPTHLIKTRGQQVTLRCSSQSGHNTVSWYQQALGQGPQFIFQYYREEENGRGNFPPRFSGLQFPNYSSELNVNALELDDSALYLCASSPRLAGGADTQYFGPGTRLTVL.

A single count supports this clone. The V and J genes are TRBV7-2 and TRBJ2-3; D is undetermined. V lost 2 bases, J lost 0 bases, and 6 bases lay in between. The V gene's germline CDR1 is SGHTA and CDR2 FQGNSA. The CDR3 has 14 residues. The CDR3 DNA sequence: TGTGCCAGCAGCTTAAGGCGGAGCACAGATACGCAGTATTTT. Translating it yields CASSLRRSTDTQYF.

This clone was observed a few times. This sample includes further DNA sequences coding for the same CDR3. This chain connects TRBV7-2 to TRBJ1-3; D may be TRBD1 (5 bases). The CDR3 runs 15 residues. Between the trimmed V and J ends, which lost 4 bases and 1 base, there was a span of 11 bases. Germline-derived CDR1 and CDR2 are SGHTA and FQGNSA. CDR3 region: CASSSKGDSGNTIYF. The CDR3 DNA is TGTGCCAGCAGCTCCAAAGGGGATTCTGGAAACACCATATATTTT.

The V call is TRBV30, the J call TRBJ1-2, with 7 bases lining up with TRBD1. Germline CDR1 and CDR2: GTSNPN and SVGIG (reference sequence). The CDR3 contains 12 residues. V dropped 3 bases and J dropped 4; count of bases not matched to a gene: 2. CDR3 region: CAWSGQAYGYTF. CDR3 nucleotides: TGTGCCTGGAGCGGACAGGCCTATGGCTACACCTTC.

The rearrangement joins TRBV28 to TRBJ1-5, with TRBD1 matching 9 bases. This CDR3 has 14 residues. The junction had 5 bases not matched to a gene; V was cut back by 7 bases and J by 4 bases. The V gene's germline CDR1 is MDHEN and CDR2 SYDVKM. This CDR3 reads CASTPGQGNQPQHF. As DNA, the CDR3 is TGTGCCAGCACCCCGGGACAGGGTAATCAGCCCCAGCATTTT. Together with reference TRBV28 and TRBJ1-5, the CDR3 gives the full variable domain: DVKVTQSSRYLVKRTGEKVFLECVQDMDHENMFWYRQDPGLGLRLIYFSYDVKMKEKGDIPEGYSVSREKKERFSLILESASTNQTSMYLCASTPGQGNQPQHFGDGTRLSIL.

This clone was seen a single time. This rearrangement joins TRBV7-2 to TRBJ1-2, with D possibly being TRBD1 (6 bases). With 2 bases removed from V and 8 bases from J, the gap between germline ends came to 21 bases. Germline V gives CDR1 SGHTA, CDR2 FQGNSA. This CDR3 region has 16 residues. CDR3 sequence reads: CASSLTSGTRLGGYTF. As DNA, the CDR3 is TGTGCCAGCAGCTTAACCTCCGGGACAAGGCTGGGGGGCTACACCTTC.

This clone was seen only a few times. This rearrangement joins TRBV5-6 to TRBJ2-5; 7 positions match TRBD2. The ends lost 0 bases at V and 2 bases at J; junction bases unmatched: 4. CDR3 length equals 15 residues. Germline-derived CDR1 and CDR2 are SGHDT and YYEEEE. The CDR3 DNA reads TGTGCCAGCAGCTTGGCCGGGCGGGGGCAAGAGACCCAGTACTTC. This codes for CASSLAGRGQETQYF.

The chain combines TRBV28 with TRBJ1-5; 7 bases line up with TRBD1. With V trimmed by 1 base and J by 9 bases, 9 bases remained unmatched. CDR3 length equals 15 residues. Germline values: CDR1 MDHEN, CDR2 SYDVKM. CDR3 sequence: CASSLSSTGDRPQHF. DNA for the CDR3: TGTGCCAGCAGTTTATCGAGTACAGGGGATAGGCCCCAGCATTTT.